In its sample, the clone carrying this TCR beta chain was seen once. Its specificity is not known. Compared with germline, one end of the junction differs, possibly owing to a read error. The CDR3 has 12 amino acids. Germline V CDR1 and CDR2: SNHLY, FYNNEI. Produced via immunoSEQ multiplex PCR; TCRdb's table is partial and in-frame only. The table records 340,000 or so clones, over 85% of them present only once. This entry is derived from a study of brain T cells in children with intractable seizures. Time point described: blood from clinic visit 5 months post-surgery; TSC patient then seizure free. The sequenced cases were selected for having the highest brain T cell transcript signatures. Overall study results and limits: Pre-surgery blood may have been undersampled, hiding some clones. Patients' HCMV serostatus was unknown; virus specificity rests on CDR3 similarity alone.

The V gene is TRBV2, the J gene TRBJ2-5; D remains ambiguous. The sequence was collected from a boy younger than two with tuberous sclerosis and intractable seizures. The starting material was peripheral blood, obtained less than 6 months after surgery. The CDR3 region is CASSAHQEIQYF. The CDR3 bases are TGTGCCAGCAGTGCCCATCAAGAGATCCAGTACTTC.